The 10 T cell receptor beta chains presented below share a single source sample, sequenced in a study of vaccination and CD4 T cells after COVID-19. Noted treatment: 10-day PBMC culture with coronavirus spike peptide pools or control peptides (ViraFEST assay). These receptors have no identified antigens. Sequence data for DNA of cultured CD4+ T cells were generated by the Oncomine TCR Beta short-read assay. Via MiXCR, TCRdb re-called the PCR reads, giving one row per CDR3 protein. This sample yields around 12,000 distinct CDR3 sequences, of which 45% to 55% are seen a single time; 20% to 25% belongs to the top ten. Sequencing input: CD4+ T cells from blood, cultured in vitro. The receptors here all came from a human donor who had recovered from COVID-19.

This clonotype was picked up one time. The V call is TRBV20-1, the J call TRBJ2-7, with 8 bases lining up with TRBD1. Germline V gene sequence: CDR1 DFQATT, CDR2 SNEGSKA (reference sequence). With V trimmed by 5 bases and J by 2 bases, 5 bases remained unmatched. The CDR3 has 13 amino acids. The CDR3 DNA sequence: TGCAGTGCTCTCGACAGGGGCCCCTACGAGCAGTACTTC. Its protein product is CSALDRGPYEQYF.

The rearrangement joins TRBV20-1 to TRBJ2-3, with D maybe TRBD2 (6 bases). Trimming took off 0 bases at V and 0 bases at J, with 13 bases between the two ends. The germline gives CDR1 DFQATT, CDR2 SNEGSKA (reference sequence). There are 16 residues in the CDR3. The CDR3 coding sequence is TGCAGTGCTAGAGATTCGGGAGTTACTAGCACAGATACGCAGTATTTT. Translation: CSARDSGVTSTDTQYF.

The V and J genes are TRBV20-1 and TRBJ2-2, with 7 nucleotides matching TRBD1. This CDR3 has 14 residues. Germline V CDR1 and CDR2: DFQATT, SNEGSKA (reference sequence). V lost 3 bases, J lost 6 bases, and 7 bases stayed unmatched. CDR3 residues: CSASSLRGSGELFF. In DNA, the CDR3 is TGCAGTGCTAGCTCGCTCAGGGGGTCCGGGGAGCTGTTTTTT.

The rearrangement links TRBV12-3 or TRBV12-4 to TRBJ1-5; D remains unclear. The V end was cut by 5 bases, the J end by 4 bases, with 9 bases between. The CDR3 runs 13 residues. CDR3 DNA: TGTGCCAGCAGTCACACCTTAAATCAGCCCCAGCATTTT. Protein: CASSHTLNQPQHF.

The chain carries TRBV5-4 and TRBJ2-3; a possible D gene is TRBD2 (5 bases). Germline CDR1 SGHNT, CDR2 YYREEE (reference sequence). Trimming took 0 bases from V and 5 from J, leaving 13 bases between them. The CDR3 runs 15 residues. This CDR3 reads CASSLATGTGDTQYF. In DNA, the CDR3 is TGTGCCAGCAGCTTGGCCACGGGAACGGGAGATACGCAGTATTTT.

This chain uses TRBV10-3 with TRBJ1-1, with D unresolved. CDR1 and CDR2 from the germline V gene are ENHRY and SYGVKD. CDR3 length equals 11 residues. Trimming stripped 8 bases from V and 5 bases from J, with 9 bases between. The CDR3 DNA reads as TGTGCCATCTCTAGAGGGACTGAAGCTTTCTTT. Its translation is CAISRGTEAFF.

The V and J genes are TRBV12-3 or TRBV12-4 and TRBJ1-5; unclear D gene. The CDR3 consists of 14 residues. The germline V and J ends were trimmed by 1 base and 6 bases, with 10 bases remaining between them. CDR3 amino acids: CASSLGTVGQPQHF. The CDR3 DNA sequence: TGTGCCAGCAGTTTAGGGACGGTGGGTCAGCCCCAGCATTTT.

The table lists this clonotype with a few counts. The rearrangement links TRBV2 to TRBJ1-5, with 7 nucleotides matching TRBD1. The V gene's germline CDR1 is SNHLY and CDR2 FYNNEI. The ends lost 6 bases at V and 5 bases at J; junction bases unmatched: 7. This CDR3 has 14 residues. The CDR3 coding sequence is TGTGCCAGCAGAGATAGACAGGGATATCAGCCCCAGCATTTT. Translated, it gives CASRDRQGYQPQHF.

V and J are TRBV20-1 and TRBJ1-1; perhaps TRBD1 as D (5 bases). From germline, CDR1 is DFQATT and CDR2 SNEGSKA (reference sequence). Deletions cut 6 bases from V and 2 bases from J, with 16 bases between. The CDR3 length is 14 residues. The CDR3 is CSAWTPPGNTEAFF. The CDR3 DNA reads TGCAGTGCCTGGACACCTCCGGGTAACACTGAAGCTTTCTTT.

This clonotype appeared a few times. This rearrangement joins TRBV6-1 to TRBJ1-2, with D tentatively TRBD1 (6 bases). This CDR3 region has 10 residues. Germline-derived CDR1 and CDR2 are MNHNS and SASEGT. V lost 10 bases and J 8 bases, leaving 11 bases between the germline ends. In nucleotides, the CDR3 is TGTGCCACTTACAGGGCCGGCTACACCTTC. Its protein is CATYRAGYTF.